This T cell receptor beta chain was retrieved from a study of OX40 agonist ivuxolimab in advanced cancers. Study-level background: Ivuxolimab was an agonistic, fully human IgG2 monoclonal antibody directed against OX40 (CD134), a costimulatory receptor. Intravenous ivuxolimab was administered to patients every 2 weeks at six dose levels: 0.01, 0.1, 0.3, 1.5, 3 and 10 mg/kg. Of the approximately 50 patients in dose escalation, 19 had hepatocellular carcinoma, approximately 15 had melanoma, 9 had renal cell carcinoma and 9 had head and neck cancer. A male proportion of 82.7% and a mean age of roughly 58 years, ranging from roughly 23 to 90, were recorded for the dose-escalation cohort. Patients were allowed to have had prior anti-PD-1, anti-PD-L1 or anti-CTLA-4 therapy, and 40% to 45% of the dose-escalation patients had previously received checkpoint inhibitors. Partial responses were achieved by three dose-escalation patients, of whom one had hepatocellular carcinoma and two had cutaneous melanoma. The purpose of peripheral TCRbeta sequencing was to test whether ivuxolimab changed TCR sequence diversity and led to clonal T-cell expansion. The monotherapy dose-escalation portion (N of about 47 patients) of the phase I ivuxolimab trial is reported in the paper.

Genomic DNA was isolated from the sorted cells so that the TCRbeta CDR3 region could be sequenced. The immunoSEQ Assay was used to sequence the TCRbeta CDR3 regions. TCRdb took over this immuneACCESS table, retaining in-frame rearrangements with V and J assigned. Such tables are incomplete; in checked studies, under half of the missing clones stem from an unresolved V gene, and the remainder is unexplained. In this sample the table shows 90,000 to 130,000 clones, roughly nine tenths of which occur a single time. Together, the top ten hold approximately 0.29% of the sample. Sequences SGHAT (CDR1) and FQNNGV (CDR2) are obtained from the germline V gene. V is cut by 2 bases and J by 0 bases, and the space between the germline ends is 14 bases. From its cysteine to its phenylalanine, the CDR3 spans 16 amino acids. Of the read, only the CDR3 DNA is kept; its 48 bases are in frame from base 1. With respect to this clone: Its cognate antigen has yet to be identified. One base away there is no much larger clone; base qualities are not given.

The research as a whole found: At doses from 0.1 to 3.0 mg/kg, clonal expansion was seen in both CD4+ and CD8+ blood T cells between baseline and week 6. Low levels of normalized T-cell clonal expansion were also seen in some patients who did not respond. After ivuxolimab, expanded clones were on average more numerous among CD8+ T cells than among CD4+ T cells. In the 0.1-3.0 mg/kg groups, partial responders were among the patients with the lowest normalized peripheral clonal expansion, particularly in CD8+ T cells. The antigen specificity of the clonally expanded peripheral T cells was not determined.

Patients with autoimmune disease history or receiving systemic immunosuppression were excluded from the trial. Peripheral blood for TCR sequencing was drawn from every dose cohort at baseline, at cycle 4 day 1 and at cycle 7 day 1. Samples came from an open-label, multicenter, first-in-human phase I dose-escalation trial of ivuxolimab. Adults with locally advanced or metastatic head and neck squamous cell, hepatocellular, melanoma or renal cell carcinoma were enrolled in the trial. Before TCR sequencing, CD4+ T cells and CD8+ T cells from peripheral blood were sorted into separate populations. The receptor comes from an adult with an advanced solid tumor such as melanoma, head and neck, liver or kidney cancer. The specimen comprised CD4+ or CD8+ T cells sorted from blood, sampled in a trial of the OX40 agonist ivuxolimab. Recombination connected TRBV11-2 to TRBJ2-7; TRBD2 is perhaps the D gene, given 6 matching bases. The CDR3 here reads CASSLSRGSSSYEQYF. The DNA is as follows: TGTGCCAGCAGCTTATCGCGGGGATCAAGCTCCTACGAGCAGTACTTC. With the portions outside the CDR3 filled from the reference TRBV11-2 and TRBJ2-7 genes, the complete variable region becomes EAGVAQSPRYKIIEKRQSVAFWCNPISGHATLYWYQQILGQGPKLLIQFQNNGVVDDSQLPKDRFSAERLKGVDSTLKIQPAKLEDSAVYLCASSLSRGSSSYEQYFGPGTRLTVT.